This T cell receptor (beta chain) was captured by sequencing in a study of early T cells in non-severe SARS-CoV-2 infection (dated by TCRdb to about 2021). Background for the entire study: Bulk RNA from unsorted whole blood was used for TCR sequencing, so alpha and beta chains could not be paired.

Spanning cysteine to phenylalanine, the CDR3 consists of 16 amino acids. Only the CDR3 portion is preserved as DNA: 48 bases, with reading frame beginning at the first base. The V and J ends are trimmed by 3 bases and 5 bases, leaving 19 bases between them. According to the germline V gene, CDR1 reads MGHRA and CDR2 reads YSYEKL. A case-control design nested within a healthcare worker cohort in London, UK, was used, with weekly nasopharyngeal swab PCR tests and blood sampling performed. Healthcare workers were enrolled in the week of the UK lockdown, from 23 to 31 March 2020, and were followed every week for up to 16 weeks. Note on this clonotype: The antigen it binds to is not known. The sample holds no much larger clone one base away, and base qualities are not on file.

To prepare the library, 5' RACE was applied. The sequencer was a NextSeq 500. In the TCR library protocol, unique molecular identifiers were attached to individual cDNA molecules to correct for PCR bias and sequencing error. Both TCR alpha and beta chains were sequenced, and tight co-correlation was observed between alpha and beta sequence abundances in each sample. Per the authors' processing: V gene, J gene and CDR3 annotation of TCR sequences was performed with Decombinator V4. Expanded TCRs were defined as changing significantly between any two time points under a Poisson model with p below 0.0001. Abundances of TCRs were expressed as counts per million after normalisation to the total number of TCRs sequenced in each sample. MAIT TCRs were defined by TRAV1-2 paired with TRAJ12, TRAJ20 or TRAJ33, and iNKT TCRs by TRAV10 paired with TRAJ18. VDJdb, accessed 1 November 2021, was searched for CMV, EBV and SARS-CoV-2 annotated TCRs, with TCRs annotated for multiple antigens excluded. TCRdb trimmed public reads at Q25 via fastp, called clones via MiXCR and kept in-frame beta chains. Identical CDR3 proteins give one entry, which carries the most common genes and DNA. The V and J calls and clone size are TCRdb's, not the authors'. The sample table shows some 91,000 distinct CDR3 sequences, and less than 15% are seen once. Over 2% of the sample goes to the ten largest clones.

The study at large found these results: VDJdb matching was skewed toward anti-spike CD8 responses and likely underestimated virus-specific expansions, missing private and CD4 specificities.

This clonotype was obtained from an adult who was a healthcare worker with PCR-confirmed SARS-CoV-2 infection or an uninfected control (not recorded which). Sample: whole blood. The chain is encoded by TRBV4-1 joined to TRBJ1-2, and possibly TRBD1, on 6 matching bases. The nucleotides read TGCGCCAGCAGCCAGGCCGGTACAGGGTCGAATTATGGCTACACCTTC. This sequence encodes CASSQAGTGSNYGYTF.